This TCR beta chain derives from a study of HIV-infected patients and healthy controls. Study-wide results and caveats: Apparent post-therapy Gini recovery among HIV-infected patients was not reproduced with size-matched repertoires.

cDNA was made from 500 ng RNA using alpha and beta constant primers. Separate chain-specific third strand synthesis with multiplexing indices produced the alpha and beta libraries. TCRdb used MiXCR to reprocess the 5' RACE reads, holding one entry per CDR3 protein. The data contain 15,000 to 20,000 distinct CDR3 sequences, roughly 8.9% of them singletons. All unsorted peripheral T cells were captured because whole blood was used without fractionation. This clonotype was counted at least ten times. Its antigen remains unidentified. CDR1 and CDR2 from the germline V gene are LGHDT and YNNKEL (reference sequence). The CDR3 length is 11 residues. With 8 bases removed from V and 3 bases from J, the gap between germline ends came to 7 bases.

Sequencing used blood. This TCR came from an adult in good health. The chain joins TRBV3-1 to TRBJ1-1; D is unclear. The CDR3 DNA reads TGTGCCAGCGGCGGGTACACTGAAGCTTTCTTT. Translated: CASGGYTEAFF.